This T cell receptor beta chain was identified in a study of early T cells in non-severe SARS-CoV-2 infection. Study information: Unsorted whole-blood RNA was sequenced in bulk, leaving chains unpaired. Whole-study findings and limits: Sequences matched to VDJdb favored anti-spike CD8 responses, while private and CD4 specificities were missed.

Unique molecular identifiers were added to individual cDNA molecules. MiXCR, applied by TCRdb to the 5' RACE reads, yields one record per CDR3 protein. Of approximately 70,000 distinct CDR3 sequences detected, about an eighth appear once; the ten largest clones hold roughly 5.7%. About this clonotype: The antigen is not known.

The CDR3 is 18 residues long. The trim removed 0 bases at V and 0 bases at J, leaving 8 bases unmatched. Germline V gene data show CDR1 as MGHRA and CDR2 as YSYEKL. Sequenced material: whole blood, taken at baseline. V and J are TRBV4-1 and TRBJ1-3; TRBD1 matches 7 bases. This receptor was obtained from an adult who was a healthcare worker with PCR-confirmed SARS-CoV-2 infection or an uninfected control (not recorded which). The CDR3 sequence is CASSQDQTRQGSGNTIYF. CDR3 in DNA: TGCGCCAGCAGCCAAGACCAAACCAGACAGGGCTCTGGAAACACCATATATTTT.